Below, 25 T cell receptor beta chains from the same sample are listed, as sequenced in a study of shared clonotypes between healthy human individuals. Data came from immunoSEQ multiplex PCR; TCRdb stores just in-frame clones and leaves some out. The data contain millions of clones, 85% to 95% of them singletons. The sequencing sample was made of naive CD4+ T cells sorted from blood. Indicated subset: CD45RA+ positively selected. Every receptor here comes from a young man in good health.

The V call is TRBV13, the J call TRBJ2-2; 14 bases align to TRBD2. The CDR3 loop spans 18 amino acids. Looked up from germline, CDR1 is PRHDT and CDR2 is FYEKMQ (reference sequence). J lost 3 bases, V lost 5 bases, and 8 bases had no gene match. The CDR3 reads CASSNFGTSGRDTGELFF. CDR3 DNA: TGTGCCAGCAGCAACTTCGGGACTAGCGGGAGAGACACCGGGGAGCTGTTTTTT.

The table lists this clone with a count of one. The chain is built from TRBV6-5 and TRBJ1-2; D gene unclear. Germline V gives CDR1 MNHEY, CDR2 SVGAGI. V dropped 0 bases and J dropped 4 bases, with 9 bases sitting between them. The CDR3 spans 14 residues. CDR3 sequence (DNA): TGTGCCAGCAGTTACTCGAACGGCTTCTATGGCTACACCTTC. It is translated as CASSYSNGFYGYTF.

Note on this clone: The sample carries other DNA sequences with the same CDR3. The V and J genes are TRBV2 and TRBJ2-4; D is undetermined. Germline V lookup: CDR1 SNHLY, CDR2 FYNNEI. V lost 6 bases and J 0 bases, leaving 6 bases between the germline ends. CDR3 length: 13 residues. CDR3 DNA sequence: TGTGCCAGCAGGGGTTTAGCCAAAAACATTCAGTACTTC. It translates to CASRGLAKNIQYF.

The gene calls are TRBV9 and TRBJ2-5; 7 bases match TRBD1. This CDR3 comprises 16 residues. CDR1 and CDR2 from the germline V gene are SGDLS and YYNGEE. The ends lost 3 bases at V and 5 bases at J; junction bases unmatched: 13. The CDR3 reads CASSGRGEPRGETQYF. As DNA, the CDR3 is TGTGCCAGCAGCGGACGGGGTGAGCCCAGGGGGGAGACCCAGTACTTC.

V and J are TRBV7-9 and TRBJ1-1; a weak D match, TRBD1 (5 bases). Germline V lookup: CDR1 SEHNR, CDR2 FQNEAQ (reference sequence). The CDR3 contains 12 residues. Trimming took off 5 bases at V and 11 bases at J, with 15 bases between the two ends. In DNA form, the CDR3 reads TGTGCCAGCAGCCGGCTGGGGGACTGGGCTTTCTTT. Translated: CASSRLGDWAFF.

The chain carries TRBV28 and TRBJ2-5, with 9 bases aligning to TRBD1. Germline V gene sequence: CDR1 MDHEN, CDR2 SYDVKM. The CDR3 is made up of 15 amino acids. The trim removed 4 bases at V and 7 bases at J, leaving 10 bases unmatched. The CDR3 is CASSSIQGAGGTQYF. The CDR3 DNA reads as TGTGCCAGCAGTTCGATACAGGGGGCCGGAGGGACCCAGTACTTC.

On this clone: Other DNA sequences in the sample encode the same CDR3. The CDR3 is CASSFDRGNTGELFF. CDR3 sequence (DNA): TGCGCCAGCAGCTTCGACAGGGGGAACACCGGGGAGCTGTTTTTT. The chain couples TRBV5-1 to TRBJ2-2; 8 nucleotides match TRBD1. This CDR3 comprises 15 residues. The J segment lost 1 base and the V segment lost 2 bases, leaving 1 base of the junction unmatched. CDR1 and CDR2 from the germline V gene are SGHRS and YFSETQ.

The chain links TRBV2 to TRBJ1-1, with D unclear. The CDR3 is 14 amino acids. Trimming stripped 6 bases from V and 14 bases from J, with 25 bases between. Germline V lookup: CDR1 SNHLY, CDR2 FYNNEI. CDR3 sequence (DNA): TGTGCCAGCAGCGTGGGAACAGAGGGAGGAAGGTGGTTCTTT. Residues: CASSVGTEGGRWFF.

The CDR3 region is CASRVPGQATSTEAFF. In DNA form, the CDR3 reads TGTGCCAGCAGAGTACCGGGACAGGCCACTTCGACTGAAGCTTTCTTT. The V and J genes are TRBV6-6 and TRBJ1-1, with TRBD1 matching 8 bases. Germline loops: CDR1 MNHNY, CDR2 SVGAGI (reference sequence). The CDR3 is 16 amino acids. V gave up 6 bases and J gave up 5 bases; unmatched junction bases: 14.

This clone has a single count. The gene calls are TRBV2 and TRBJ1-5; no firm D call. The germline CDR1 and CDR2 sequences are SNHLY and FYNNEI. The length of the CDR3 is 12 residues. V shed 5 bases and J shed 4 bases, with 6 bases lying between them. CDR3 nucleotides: TGTGCCAGCAGTAAGGGAAATCAGCCCCAGCATTTT. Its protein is CASSKGNQPQHF.

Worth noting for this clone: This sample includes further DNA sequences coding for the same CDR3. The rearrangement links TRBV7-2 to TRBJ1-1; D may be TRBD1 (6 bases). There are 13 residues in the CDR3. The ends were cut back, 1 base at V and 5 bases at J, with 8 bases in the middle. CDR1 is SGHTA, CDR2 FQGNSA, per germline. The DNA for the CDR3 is TGTGCCAGCAGCTTAGTCAGGGGAACTGAAGCTTTCTTT. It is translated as CASSLVRGTEAFF.

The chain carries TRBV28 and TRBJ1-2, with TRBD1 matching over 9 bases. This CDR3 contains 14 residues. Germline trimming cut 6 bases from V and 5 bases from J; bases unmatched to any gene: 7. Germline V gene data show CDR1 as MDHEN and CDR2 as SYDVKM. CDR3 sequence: CASRKPGQGYGYTF. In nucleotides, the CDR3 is TGTGCCAGCAGAAAACCGGGACAGGGTTATGGCTACACCTTC.

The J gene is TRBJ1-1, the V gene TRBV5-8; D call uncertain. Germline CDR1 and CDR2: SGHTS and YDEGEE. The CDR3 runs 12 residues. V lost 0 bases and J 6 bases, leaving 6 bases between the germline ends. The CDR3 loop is CASSLGLPEAFF. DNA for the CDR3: TGTGCCAGCAGCTTGGGTCTTCCTGAAGCTTTCTTT.

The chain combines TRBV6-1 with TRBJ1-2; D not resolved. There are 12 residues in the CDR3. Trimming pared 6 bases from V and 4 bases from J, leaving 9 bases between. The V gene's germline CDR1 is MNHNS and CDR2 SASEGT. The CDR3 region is CASSPASYGYTF. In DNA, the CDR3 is TGTGCCAGCAGCCCAGCCAGCTATGGCTACACCTTC.

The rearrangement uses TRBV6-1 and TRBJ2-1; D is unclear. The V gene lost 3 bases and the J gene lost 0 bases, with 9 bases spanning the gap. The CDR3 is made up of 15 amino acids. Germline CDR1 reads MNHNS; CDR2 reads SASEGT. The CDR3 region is CASSEMASSYNEQFF. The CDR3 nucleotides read TGTGCCAGCAGTGAGATGGCAAGCTCCTACAATGAGCAGTTCTTC.

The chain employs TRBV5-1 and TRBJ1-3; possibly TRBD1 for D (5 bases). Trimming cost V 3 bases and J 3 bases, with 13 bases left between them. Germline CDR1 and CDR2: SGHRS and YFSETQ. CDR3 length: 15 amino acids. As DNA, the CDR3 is TGCGCCAGCAGCTGGGGTGACAGAGATGGAAACACCATATATTTT. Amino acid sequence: CASSWGDRDGNTIYF.

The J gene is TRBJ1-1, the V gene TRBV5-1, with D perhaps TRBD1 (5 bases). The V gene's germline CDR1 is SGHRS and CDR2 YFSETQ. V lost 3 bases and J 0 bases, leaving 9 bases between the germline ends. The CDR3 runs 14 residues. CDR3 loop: CASSSGAMNTEAFF. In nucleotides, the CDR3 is TGCGCCAGCAGCTCCGGGGCCATGAACACTGAAGCTTTCTTT.

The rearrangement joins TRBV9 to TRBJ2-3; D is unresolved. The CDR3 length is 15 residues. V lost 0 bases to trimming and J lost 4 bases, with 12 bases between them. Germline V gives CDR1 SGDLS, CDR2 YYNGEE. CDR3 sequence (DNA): TGTGCCAGCAGCGTAGCTACTGTGTCGGCAGATACGCAGTATTTT. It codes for CASSVATVSADTQYF.

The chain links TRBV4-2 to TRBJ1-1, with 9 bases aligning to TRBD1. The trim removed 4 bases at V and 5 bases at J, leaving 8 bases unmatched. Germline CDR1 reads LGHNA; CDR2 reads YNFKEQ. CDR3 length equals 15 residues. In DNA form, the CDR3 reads TGTGCCAGCAGCCCGGGGGGGACAGGGAAGACTGAAGCTTTCTTT. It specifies CASSPGGTGKTEAFF.

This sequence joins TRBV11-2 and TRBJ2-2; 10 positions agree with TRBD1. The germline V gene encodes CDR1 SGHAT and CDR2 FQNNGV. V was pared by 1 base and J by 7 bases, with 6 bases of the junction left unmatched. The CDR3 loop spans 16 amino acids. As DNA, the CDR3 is TGTGCCAGCAGCTTAGGGACAGGGGGTCGTGTCGGGGAGCTGTTTTTT. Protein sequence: CASSLGTGGRVGELFF. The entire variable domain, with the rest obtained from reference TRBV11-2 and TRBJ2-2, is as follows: EAGVAQSPRYKIIEKRQSVAFWCNPISGHATLYWYQQILGQGPKLLIQFQNNGVVDDSQLPKDRFSAERLKGVDSTLKIQPAKLEDSAVYLCASSLGTGGRVGELFFGEGSRLTVL.

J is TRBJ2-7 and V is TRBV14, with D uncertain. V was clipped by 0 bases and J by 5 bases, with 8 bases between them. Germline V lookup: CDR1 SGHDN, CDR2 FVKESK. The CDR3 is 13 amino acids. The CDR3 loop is CASSQDWRNEQYF. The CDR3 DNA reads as TGTGCCAGCAGCCAAGACTGGCGGAACGAGCAGTACTTC. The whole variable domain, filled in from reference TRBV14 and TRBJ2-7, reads EAGVTQFPSHSVIEKGQTVTLRCDPISGHDNLYWYRRVMGKEIKFLLHFVKESKQDESGMPNNRFLAERTGGTYSTLKVQPAELEDSGVYFCASSQDWRNEQYFGPGTRLTVT.

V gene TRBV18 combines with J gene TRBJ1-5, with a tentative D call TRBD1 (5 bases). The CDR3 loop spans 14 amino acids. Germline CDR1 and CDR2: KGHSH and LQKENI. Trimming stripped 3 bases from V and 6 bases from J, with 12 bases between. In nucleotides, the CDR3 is TGTGCCAGCTCACCTTGGCAGGGAGGTCAGCCCCAGCATTTT. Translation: CASSPWQGGQPQHF.

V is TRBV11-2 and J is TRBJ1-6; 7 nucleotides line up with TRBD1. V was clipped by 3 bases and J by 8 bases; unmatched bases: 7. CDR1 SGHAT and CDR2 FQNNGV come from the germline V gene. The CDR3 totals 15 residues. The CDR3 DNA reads TGTGCCAGCAGCTTCGGGGCAGGGGGGTATTCACCCCTCCACTTT. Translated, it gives CASSFGAGGYSPLHF.

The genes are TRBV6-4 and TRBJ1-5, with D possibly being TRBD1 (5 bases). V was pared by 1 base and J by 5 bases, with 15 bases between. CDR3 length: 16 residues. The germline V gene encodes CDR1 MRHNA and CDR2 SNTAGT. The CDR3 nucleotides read TGTGCCAGCAGTGACTTGATCTTACAGGACCATCAGCCCCAGCATTTT. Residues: CASSDLILQDHQPQHF.

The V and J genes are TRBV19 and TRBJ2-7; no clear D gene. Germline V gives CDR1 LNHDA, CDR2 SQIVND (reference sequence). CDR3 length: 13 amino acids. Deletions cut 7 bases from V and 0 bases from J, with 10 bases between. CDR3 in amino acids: CASKSRYSYEQYF. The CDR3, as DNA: TGTGCCAGTAAATCCAGGTACTCCTACGAGCAGTACTTC.